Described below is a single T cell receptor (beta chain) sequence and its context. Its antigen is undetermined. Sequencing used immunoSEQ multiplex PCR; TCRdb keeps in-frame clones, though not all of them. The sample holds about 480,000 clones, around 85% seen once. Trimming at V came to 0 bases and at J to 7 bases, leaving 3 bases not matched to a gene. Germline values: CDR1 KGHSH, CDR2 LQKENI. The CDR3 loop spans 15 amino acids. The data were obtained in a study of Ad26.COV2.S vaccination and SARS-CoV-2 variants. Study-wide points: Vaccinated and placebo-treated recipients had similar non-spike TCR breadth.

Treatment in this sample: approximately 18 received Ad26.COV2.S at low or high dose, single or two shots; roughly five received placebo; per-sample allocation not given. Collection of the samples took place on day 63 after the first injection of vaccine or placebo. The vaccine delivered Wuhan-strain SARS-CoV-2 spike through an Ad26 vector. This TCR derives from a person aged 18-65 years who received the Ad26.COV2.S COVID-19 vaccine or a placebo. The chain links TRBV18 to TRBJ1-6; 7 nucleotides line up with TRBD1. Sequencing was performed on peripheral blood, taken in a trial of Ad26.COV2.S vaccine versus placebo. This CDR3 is CASSPPQGVNSPLHF. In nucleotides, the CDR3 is TGTGCCAGCTCACCACCCCAGGGGGTGAATTCACCCCTCCACTTT.